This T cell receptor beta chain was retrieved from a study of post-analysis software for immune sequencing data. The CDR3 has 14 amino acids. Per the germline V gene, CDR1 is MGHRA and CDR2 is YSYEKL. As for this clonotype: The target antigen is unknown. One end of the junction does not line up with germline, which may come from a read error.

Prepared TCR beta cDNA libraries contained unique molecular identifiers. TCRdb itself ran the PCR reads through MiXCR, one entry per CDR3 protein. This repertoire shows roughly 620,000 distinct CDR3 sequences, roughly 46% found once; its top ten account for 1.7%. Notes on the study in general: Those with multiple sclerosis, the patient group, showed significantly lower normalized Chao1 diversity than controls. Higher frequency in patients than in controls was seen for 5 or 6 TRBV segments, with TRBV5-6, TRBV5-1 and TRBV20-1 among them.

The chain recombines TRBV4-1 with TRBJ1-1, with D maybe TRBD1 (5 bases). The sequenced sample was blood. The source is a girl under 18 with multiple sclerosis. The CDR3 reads CASSHLGGNSEAFF. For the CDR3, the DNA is TGCGCCAGCAGCCATCTTGGGGGGAACTCTGAAGCTTTCTTT.